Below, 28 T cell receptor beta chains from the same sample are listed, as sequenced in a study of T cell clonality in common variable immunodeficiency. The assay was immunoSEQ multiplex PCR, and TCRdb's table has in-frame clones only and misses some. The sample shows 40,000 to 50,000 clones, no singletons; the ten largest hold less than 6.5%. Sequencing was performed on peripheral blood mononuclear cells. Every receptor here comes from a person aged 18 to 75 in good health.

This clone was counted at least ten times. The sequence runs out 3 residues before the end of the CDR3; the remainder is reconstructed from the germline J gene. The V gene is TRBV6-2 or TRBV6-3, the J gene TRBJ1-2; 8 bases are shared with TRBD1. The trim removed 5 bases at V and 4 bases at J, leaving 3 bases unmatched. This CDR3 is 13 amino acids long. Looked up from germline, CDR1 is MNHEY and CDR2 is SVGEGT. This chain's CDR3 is CASSTGTGYGYTF. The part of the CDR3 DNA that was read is TGTGCCAGCAGTACCGGGACAGGCTATGGC.

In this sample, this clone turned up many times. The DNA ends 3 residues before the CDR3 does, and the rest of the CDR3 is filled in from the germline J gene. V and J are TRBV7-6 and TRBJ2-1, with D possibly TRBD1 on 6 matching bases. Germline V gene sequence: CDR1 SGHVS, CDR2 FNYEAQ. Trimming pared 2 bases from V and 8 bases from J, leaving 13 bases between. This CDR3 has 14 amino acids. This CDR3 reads CASSLSAQGHEQFF. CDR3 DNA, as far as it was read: TGTGCCAGCAGCTTATCCGCACAGGGACATGAG.

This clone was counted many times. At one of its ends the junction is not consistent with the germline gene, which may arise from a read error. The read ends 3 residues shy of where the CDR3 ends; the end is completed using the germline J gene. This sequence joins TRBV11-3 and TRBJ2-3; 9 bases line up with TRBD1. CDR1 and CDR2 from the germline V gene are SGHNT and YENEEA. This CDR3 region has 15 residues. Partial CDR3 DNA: TGTGCCAGCAGCATAGACAGGGGGGACACAGATACG. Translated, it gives CASSIDRGDTDT. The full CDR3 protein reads CASSIDRGDTDTQYF.

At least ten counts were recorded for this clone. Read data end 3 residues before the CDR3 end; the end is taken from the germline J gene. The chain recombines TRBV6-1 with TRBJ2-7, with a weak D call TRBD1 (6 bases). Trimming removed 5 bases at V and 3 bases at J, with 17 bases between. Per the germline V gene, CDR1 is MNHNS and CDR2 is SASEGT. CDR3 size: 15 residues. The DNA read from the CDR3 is TGTGCCAGCAGTCAAGTGGGACAAGGGGTCTACGAG. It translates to CASSQVGQGVYE. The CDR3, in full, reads CASSQVGQGVYEQYF.

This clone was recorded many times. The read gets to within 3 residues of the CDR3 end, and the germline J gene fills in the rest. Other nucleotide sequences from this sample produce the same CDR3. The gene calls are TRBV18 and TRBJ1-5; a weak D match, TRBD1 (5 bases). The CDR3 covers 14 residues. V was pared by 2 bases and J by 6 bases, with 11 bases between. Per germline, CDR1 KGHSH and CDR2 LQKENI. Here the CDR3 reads CASSPAGLGQPQHF. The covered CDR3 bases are TGTGCCAGCTCACCAGCGGGGCTCGGTCAGCCC.

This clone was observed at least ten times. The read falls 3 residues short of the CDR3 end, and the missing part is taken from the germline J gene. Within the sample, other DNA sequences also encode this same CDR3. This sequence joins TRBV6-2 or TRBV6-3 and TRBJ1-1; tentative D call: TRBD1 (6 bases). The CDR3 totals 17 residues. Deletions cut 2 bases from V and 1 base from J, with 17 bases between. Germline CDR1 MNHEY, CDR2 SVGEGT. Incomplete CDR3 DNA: TGTGCCAGCAGTTACCGAGGGGCCAGGGGCCAGAACACTGAA. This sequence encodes CASSYRGARGQNTE. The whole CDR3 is CASSYRGARGQNTEAFF.

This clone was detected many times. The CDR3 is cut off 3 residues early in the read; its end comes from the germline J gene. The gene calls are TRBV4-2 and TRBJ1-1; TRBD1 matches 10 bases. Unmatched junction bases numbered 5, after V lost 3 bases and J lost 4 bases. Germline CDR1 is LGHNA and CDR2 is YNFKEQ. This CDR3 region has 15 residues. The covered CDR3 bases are TGTGCCAGCAGCCAGAAATGGACAGGGGGCACTGAA. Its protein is CASSQKWTGGTE. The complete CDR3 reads CASSQKWTGGTEAFF.

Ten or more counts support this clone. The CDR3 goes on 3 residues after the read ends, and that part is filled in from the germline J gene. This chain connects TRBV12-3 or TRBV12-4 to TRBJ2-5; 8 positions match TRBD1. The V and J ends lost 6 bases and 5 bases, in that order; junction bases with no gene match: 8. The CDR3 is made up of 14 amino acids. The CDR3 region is CASSQNYRGETQYF. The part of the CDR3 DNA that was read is TGTGCCAGCAGCCAAAATTACAGGGGGGAGACC.

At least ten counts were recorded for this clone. The covered CDR3 bases are TGTGCCATCAGTTATTCAGGGTCCTCTAATGAAAAA. It encodes CAISYSGSSNEK. The complete CDR3 sequence is CAISYSGSSNEKLFF. The rearrangement uses TRBV10-3 and TRBJ1-4; the D gene is possibly TRBD1 (5 bases). Read sequence stops 3 residues before the CDR3 end, and the germline J gene provides the missing end. Germline V CDR1 and CDR2: ENHRY, SYGVKD. Deletions cut 5 bases from V and 3 bases from J, with 13 bases between. The CDR3 contains 15 residues.

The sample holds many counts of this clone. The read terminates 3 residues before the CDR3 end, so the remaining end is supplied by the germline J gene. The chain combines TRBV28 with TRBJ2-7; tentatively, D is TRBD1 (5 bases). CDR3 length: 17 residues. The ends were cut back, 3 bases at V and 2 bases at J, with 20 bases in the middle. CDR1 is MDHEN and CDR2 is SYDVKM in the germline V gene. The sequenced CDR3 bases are TGTGCCAGCAGTTTGAACTCCGGACAATCACGCCCCTACGAG. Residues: CASSLNSGQSRPYE. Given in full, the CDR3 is CASSLNSGQSRPYEQYF. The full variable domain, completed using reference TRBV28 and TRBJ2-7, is DVKVTQSSRYLVKRTGEKVFLECVQDMDHENMFWYRQDPGLGLRLIYFSYDVKMKEKGDIPEGYSVSREKKERFSLILESASTNQTSMYLCASSLNSGQSRPYEQYFGPGTRLTVT.

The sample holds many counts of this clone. CDR3 DNA (partial): TGTGCCAGCTCACCCGCGGATACG. Translating gives CASSPADT. The entire CDR3 reads CASSPADTQYF. The gene calls are TRBV18 and TRBJ2-3; D call uncertain. The read falls 3 residues short of the CDR3 end, and the missing part is taken from the germline J gene. Germline CDR1 and CDR2: KGHSH and LQKENI. V dropped 3 bases and J dropped 6 bases, with 4 bases sitting between them. This CDR3 has 11 residues.

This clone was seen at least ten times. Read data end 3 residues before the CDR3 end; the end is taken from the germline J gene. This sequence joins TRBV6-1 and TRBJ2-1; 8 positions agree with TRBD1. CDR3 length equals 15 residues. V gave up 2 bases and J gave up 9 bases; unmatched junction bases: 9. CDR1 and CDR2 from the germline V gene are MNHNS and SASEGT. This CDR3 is CASSELRTGYREQFF. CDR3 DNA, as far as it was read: TGTGCCAGCAGTGAACTTCGGACAGGGTACCGTGAG.

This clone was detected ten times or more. CDR3 bases read: TGCAGCGTTGCGCGGGATAGCAATCAGCCC. Translation gives CSVARDSNQP. The full CDR3 protein is CSVARDSNQPQHF. This chain links TRBV29-1 with TRBJ1-5, with D unclear. The sequence runs out 3 residues before the end of the CDR3; the remainder is reconstructed from the germline J gene. The V end lost 4 bases, the J end lost 0 bases, and 7 bases lay between the germline ends. The CDR3 length is 13 residues. CDR1 and CDR2 (germline): SQVTM, ANQGSEA.

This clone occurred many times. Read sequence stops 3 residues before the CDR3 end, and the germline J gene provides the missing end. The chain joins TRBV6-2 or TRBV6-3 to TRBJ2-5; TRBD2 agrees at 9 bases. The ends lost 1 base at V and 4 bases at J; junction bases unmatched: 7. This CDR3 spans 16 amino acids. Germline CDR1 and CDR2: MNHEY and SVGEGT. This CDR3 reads CASSYLAGAFLETQYF. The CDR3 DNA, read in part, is TGTGCCAGCAGTTACTTAGCGGGGGCATTTTTAGAGACC.

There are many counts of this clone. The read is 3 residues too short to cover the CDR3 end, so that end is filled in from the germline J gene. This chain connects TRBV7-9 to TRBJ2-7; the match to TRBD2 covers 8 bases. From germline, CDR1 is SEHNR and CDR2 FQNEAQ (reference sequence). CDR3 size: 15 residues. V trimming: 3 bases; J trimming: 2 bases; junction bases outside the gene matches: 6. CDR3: CASSFGRGVTYEQYF. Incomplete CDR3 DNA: TGTGCCAGCAGCTTCGGGCGGGGGGTAACCTACGAG.

The sequenced part of the CDR3 DNA is TGTGCCAGCAGAGCCCTTGCTAGCGGTTCCTACGAG. Residues: CASRALASGSYE. The whole CDR3 region reads CASRALASGSYEQYF. The chain employs TRBV2 and TRBJ2-7; the match to TRBD2 covers 7 bases. The DNA ends 3 residues before the CDR3 does, and the rest of the CDR3 is filled in from the germline J gene. The germline V gene has CDR1 SNHLY and CDR2 FYNNEI. This CDR3 contains 15 residues. V lost 6 bases to trimming and J lost 1 base; unmatched junction nucleotides: 9.

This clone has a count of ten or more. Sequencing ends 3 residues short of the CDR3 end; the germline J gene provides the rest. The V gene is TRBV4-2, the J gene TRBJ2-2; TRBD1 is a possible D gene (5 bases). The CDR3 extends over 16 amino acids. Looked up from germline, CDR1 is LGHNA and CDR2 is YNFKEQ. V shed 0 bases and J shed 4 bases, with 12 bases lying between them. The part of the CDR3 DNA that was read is TGTGCCAGCAGCCAAGACAGGGTACTGGGCACCGGGGAG. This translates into CASSQDRVLGTGE. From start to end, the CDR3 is CASSQDRVLGTGELFF.

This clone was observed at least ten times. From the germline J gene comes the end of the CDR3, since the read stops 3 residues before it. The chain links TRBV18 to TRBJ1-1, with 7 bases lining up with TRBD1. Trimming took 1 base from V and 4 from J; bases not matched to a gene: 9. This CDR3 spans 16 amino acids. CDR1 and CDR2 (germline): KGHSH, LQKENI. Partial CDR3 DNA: TGTGCCAGCTCACCACGACAGGGTGGGTTTGGCACTGAA. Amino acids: CASSPRQGGFGTE. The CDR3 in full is CASSPRQGGFGTEAFF.

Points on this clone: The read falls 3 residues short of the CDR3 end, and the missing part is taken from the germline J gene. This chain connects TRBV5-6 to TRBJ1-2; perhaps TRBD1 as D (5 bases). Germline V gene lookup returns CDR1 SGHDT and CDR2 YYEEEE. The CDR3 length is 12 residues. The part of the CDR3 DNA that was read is TGTGCCAGCAGCATCAGGGCAGATACC. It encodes CASSIRADT. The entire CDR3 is CASSIRADTYTF.

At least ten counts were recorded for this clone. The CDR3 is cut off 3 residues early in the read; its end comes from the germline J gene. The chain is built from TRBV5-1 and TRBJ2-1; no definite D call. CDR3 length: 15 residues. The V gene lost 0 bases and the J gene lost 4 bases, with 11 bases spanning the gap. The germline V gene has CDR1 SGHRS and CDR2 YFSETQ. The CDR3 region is CASSLDDVLYNEQFF. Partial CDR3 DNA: TGCGCCAGCAGCTTGGACGACGTACTATACAATGAG.

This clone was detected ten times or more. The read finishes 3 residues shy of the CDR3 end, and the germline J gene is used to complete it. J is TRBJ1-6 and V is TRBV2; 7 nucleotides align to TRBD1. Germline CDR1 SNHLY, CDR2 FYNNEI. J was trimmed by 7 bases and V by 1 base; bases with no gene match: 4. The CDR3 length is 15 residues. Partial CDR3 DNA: TGTGCCAGCAGTGAAGGACAGGGAAAAAATTCACCC. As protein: CASSEGQGKNSP. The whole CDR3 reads CASSEGQGKNSPLHF.

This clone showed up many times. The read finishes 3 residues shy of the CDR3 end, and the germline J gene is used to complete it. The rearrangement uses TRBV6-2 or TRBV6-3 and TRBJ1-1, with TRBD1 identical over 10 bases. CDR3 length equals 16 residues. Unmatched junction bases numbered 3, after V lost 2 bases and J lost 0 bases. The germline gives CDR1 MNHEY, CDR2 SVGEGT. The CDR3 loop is CASSYKTGGLNTEAFF. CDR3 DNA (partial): TGTGCCAGCAGTTACAAGACAGGGGGCCTGAACACTGAA.

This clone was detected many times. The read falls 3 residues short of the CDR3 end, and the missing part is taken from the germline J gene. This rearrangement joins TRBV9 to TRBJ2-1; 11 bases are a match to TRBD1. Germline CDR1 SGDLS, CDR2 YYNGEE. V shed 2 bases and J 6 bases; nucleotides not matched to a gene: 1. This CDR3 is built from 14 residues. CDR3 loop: CASSVGTGGNEQFF. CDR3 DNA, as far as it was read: TGTGCCAGCAGCGTGGGGACAGGGGGCAATGAG. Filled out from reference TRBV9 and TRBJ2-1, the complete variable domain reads DSGVTQTPKHLITATGQRVTLRCSPRSGDLSVYWYQQSLDQGLQFLIQYYNGEERAKGNILERFSAQQFPDLHSELNLSSLELGDSALYFCASSVGTGGNEQFFGPGTRLTVL.

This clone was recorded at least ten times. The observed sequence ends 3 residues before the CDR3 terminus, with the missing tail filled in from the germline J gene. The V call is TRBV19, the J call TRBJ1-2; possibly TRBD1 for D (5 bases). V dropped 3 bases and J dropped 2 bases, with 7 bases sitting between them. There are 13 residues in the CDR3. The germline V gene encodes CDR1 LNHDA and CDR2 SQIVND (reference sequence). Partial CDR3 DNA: TGTGCCAGTAGTATTGCAGGGAACTATGGC. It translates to CASSIAGNYG. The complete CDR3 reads CASSIAGNYGYTF.

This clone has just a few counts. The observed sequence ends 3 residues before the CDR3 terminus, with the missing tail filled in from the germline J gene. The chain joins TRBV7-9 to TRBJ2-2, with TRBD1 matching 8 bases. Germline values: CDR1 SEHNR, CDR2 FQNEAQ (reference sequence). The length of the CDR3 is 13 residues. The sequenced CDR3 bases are TGTGCCAGCAGCTTGGGACAGGCGGAAAAG. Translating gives CASSLGQAEK. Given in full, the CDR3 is CASSLGQAEKLFF. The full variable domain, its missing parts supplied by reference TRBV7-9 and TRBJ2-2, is DTGVSQNPRHKITKRGQNVTFRCDPISEHNRLYWYRQTLGQGPEFLTYFQNEAQLEKSRLLSDRFSAERPKGSFSTLEIQRTEQGDSAMYLCASSLGQAEKLFFGEGSRLTVL.

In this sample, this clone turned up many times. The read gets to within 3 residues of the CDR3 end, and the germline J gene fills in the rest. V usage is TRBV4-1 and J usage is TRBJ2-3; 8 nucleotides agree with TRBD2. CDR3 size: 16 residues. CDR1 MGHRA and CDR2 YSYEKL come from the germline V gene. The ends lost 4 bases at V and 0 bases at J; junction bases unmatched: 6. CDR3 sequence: CASSPLAGRSTDTQYF. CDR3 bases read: TGCGCCAGCAGCCCCTTAGCGGGACGCAGCACAGATACG.

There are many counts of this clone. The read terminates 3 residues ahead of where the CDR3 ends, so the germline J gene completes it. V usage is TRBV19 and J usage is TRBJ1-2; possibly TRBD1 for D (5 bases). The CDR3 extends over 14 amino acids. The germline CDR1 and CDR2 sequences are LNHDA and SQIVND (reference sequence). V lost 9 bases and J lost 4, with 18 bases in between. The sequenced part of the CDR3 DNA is TGTGCCAGCACCCGGGCGGGGGTGGTCTATGGC. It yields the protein CASTRAGVVYG. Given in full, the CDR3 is CASTRAGVVYGYTF. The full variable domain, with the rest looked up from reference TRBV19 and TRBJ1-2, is DGGITQSPKYLFRKEGQNVTLSCEQNLNHDAMYWYRQDPGQGLRLIYYSQIVNDFQKGDIAEGYSVSREKKESFPLTVTSAQKNPTAFYLCASTRAGVVYGYTFGSGTRLTVV.

The CDR3 is CASSSRGGAGSEQFF. The sequenced part of the CDR3 DNA is TGTGCCAGCAGCTCACGGGGGGGGGCGGGGAGTGAG. The rearrangement uses TRBV7-6 and TRBJ2-1; 8 bases match TRBD2. The read halts 3 residues ahead of the CDR3 end, with the missing end drawn from the germline J gene. The CDR3 has 15 residues. Germline V gene sequence: CDR1 SGHVS, CDR2 FNYEAQ. Trimming at V came to 4 bases and at J to 9 bases, leaving 11 bases not matched to a gene. Filled out from reference TRBV7-6 and TRBJ2-1, the complete variable domain reads GAGVSQSPRYKVTKRGQDVALRCDPISGHVSLYWYRQALGQGPEFLTYFNYEAQQDKSGLPNDRFSAERPEGSISTLTIQRTEQRDSAMYRCASSSRGGAGSEQFFGPGTRLTVL.